The rows below give T cell receptor beta chains drawn from one sample of a study of blood T cell repertoires in COVID-19. Sequencing was performed with immunoSEQ multiplex PCR; in TCRdb, only in-frame clones are kept and a portion is missing. The sample carries some 220,000 clones, 85% recorded once. Material for sequencing was peripheral blood. Source of these receptors: a woman in her seventies with COVID-19, enrolled during active disease. The CDR3 runs from the conserved cysteine through the conserved F or W. The D gene is left open where the match is weak. Some rows have no size entry. The others give once, few or many, or a class for an expanded clone.

clone size | J gene | V gene | D gene | CDR3 protein | CDR3 DNA
. | TRBJ2-7 | TRBV7-3 | . | CASSLRSSGSYEQYF | TGTGCCAGCAGCTTACGTTCCAGCGGCTCCTACGAGCAGTACTTC
. | TRBJ2-5 | TRBV7-9 | . | CASSPRLGRQETQYF | TGTGCCAGCAGCCCCCGGCTAGGCCGCCAAGAGACCCAGTACTTC
. | TRBJ2-5 | TRBV11-2 | TRBD2 | CASSLVGLAGAQETQYF | TGTGCCAGCAGCTTAGTGGGGCTAGCGGGGGCCCAAGAGACCCAGTACTTC
few | TRBJ2-7 | TRBV3-1/TRBV3-2 | . | CASRDGERFYEQYF | TGTGCCAGCCGTGACGGGGAGCGATTCTACGAGCAGTACTTC
. | TRBJ1-1 | TRBV2 | . | CASQRALNTEAFF | TGTGCCAGCCAGAGGGCCTTGAACACTGAAGCTTTCTTT
. | TRBJ2-3 | TRBV6-5 | . | CASSYSLADTQYF | TGTGCCAGCAGTTACTCCCTAGCAGATACGCAGTATTTT
. | TRBJ1-1 | TRBV6-5 | . | CASRRQMNTEAFF | TGTGCCAGCAGGCGACAGATGAACACTGAAGCTTTCTTT
. | TRBJ1-2 | TRBV6-5 | TRBD1 | CASRAPGTGGYGYTF | TGTGCCAGCAGAGCTCCCGGGACAGGGGGGTATGGCTACACCTTC
. | TRBJ1-2 | TRBV6-6 | . | CASSRQEENGYTF | TGTGCCAGCAGCCGACAGGAAGAAAATGGCTACACCTTC
. | TRBJ1-6 | TRBV10-3 | . | CAISVGGYNSPLHF | TGTGCCATCAGTGTGGGCGGGTATAATTCACCCCTCCACTTT
. | TRBJ2-7 | TRBV19 | TRBD1 | CASSTRDSSYEQYF | TGTGCCAGTAGTACCCGGGACAGCTCCTACGAGCAGTACTTC
. | TRBJ1-4 | TRBV6-6 | TRBD1 | CASTQGGQGYEKLFF | TGTGCCAGCACCCAAGGGGGACAGGGTTATGAAAAACTGTTTTTT
. | TRBJ2-7 | TRBV11-2 | TRBD1 | CASSRPGQGYEQYF | TGTGCCAGCAGCCGACCGGGACAGGGGTACGAGCAGTACTTC
. | TRBJ1-6 | TRBV12-5 | . | CASGPLPNSPLHF | TGTGCTAGTGGTCCCCTCCCGAATTCACCCCTCCACTTT
. | TRBJ2-2 | TRBV4-2 | . | CASSQERQNTGELFF | TGTGCCAGCAGCCAAGAGAGACAGAACACCGGGGAGCTGTTTTTT
. | TRBJ2-2 | TRBV7-3 | . | CASSSRATGELFF | TGTGCCAGCAGCTCCAGGGCTACCGGGGAGCTGTTTTTT
. | TRBJ2-1 | TRBV11-2 | TRBD2 | CASSLAGLAGGPSNEQFF | TGTGCCAGCAGCTTAGCTGGACTAGCGGGGGGACCCTCCAATGAGCAGTTCTTC
. | TRBJ1-5 | TRBV19 | TRBD1 | CASSNRRDRVSNQPQHF | TGTGCCAGTAGTAACCGCCGGGACAGGGTGAGCAATCAGCCCCAGCATTTT
. | TRBJ2-3 | TRBV25-1 | TRBD1 | CASSADRVIADTQYF | TGTGCCAGCAGTGCGGACAGGGTGATTGCAGATACGCAGTATTTT
. | TRBJ1-3 | TRBV19 | TRBD1 | CASSSPGTASGNTIYF | TGTGCCAGTAGTTCCCCAGGGACAGCATCTGGAAACACCATATATTTT
once | TRBJ2-2 | TRBV11-2 | TRBD2 | CASSFRLAGQTGELFF | TGTGCCAGCAGCTTTAGACTAGCGGGACAAACCGGGGAGCTGTTTTTT
once | TRBJ2-1 | TRBV11-2 | TRBD2 | CASRGSGGRRSYNEQFF | TGTGCCAGCAGGGGGAGCGGGGGGAGAAGGTCCTACAATGAGCAGTTCTTC
. | TRBJ1-1 | TRBV11-3 | . | CASSLVPGGPTEAFF | TGTGCCAGCAGCTTAGTCCCCGGGGGGCCCACTGAAGCTTTCTTT
. | TRBJ1-1 | TRBV7-9 | TRBD1 | CASSRGGQFTEAFF | TGTGCCAGCAGTCGAGGGGGACAGTTCACTGAAGCTTTCTTT
. | TRBJ2-1 | TRBV2 | TRBD2 | CASSEGGGSSYNEQFF | TGTGCCAGCAGTGAAGGGGGCGGGAGCTCCTACAATGAGCAGTTCTTC
. | TRBJ2-1 | TRBV19 | . | CASSWAGIYNEQFF | TGTGCCAGTAGTTGGGCGGGCATCTACAATGAGCAGTTCTTC
. | TRBJ2-5 | TRBV7-2 | TRBD2 | CASSLGEVAGGTGETQYF | TGTGCCAGCAGCTTAGGCGAGGTAGCGGGGGGTACCGGGGAGACCCAGTACTTC
. | TRBJ1-2 | TRBV5-8 | . | CASSLNTGRDGYTF | TGTGCCAGCAGCTTGAATACAGGGAGAGATGGCTACACCTTC
. | TRBJ1-2 | TRBV10-3 | TRBD1 | CAISSWDSAIGGYTF | TGTGCCATCAGTTCCTGGGACAGCGCGATAGGCGGCTACACCTTC
. | TRBJ1-1 | TRBV2 | TRBD1 | CASLDMTGFTEAFF | TGTGCCAGCCTTGACATGACAGGGTTCACTGAAGCTTTCTTT
. | TRBJ2-2 | TRBV5-1 | TRBD1 | CATRTGGVSTGELFF | TGCGCCACCAGAACAGGGGGCGTAAGTACCGGGGAGCTGTTTTTT
. | TRBJ2-5 | TRBV20-1 | TRBD2 | CSASDLQGLQTQYF | TGCAGTGCTAGTGACCTTCAGGGACTACAGACCCAGTACTTC
. | TRBJ2-7 | TRBV27 | . | CASSARGWNEQYF | TGTGCCAGCAGCGCCCGAGGTTGGAACGAGCAGTACTTC
. | TRBJ1-3 | TRBV28 | . | CASSARAGNTIYF | TGTGCCAGCAGTGCGCGGGCTGGAAACACCATATATTTT
. | TRBJ1-2 | TRBV27 | . | CASSLNPTLGYGYTF | TGTGCCAGCAGTTTAAACCCGACACTTGGCTATGGCTACACCTTC
. | TRBJ1-1 | TRBV4-1 | TRBD1 | CASSPTGFRPAHTEAFF | TGCGCCAGCAGCCCGACAGGGTTCCGTCCCGCCCACACTGAAGCTTTCTTT
. | TRBJ2-7 | TRBV7-2 | TRBD2 | CASSLALTSGRYEQYF | TGTGCCAGCAGCTTAGCGCTTACTAGCGGGAGGTACGAGCAGTACTTC
. | TRBJ1-1 | TRBV19 | . | CASSTPLATEAFF | TGTGCCAGTAGTACTCCTTTAGCCACTGAAGCTTTCTTT
. | TRBJ2-2 | TRBV9 | . | CASSVAPTNTGELFF | TGTGCCAGCAGCGTAGCCCCAACGAACACCGGGGAGCTGTTTTTT
. | TRBJ1-2 | TRBV19 | . | CASSRTGDYGYTF | TGTGCCAGTAGTCGGACGGGAGACTATGGCTACACCTTC
. | TRBJ2-7 | TRBV2 | TRBD1 | CASSRQGYYEQYF | TGTGCCAGCAGCCGACAGGGCTACTACGAGCAGTACTTC
. | TRBJ2-5 | TRBV2 | . | CASMEGPVETQYF | TGTGCCAGCATGGAGGGGCCAGTGGAGACCCAGTACTTC
few | TRBJ1-1 | TRBV21-1 | . | CASSPRRGKGTEAFF | TGTGCCAGCAGCCCCCGGCGGGGAAAAGGCACTGAAGCTTTCTTT
. | TRBJ1-1 | TRBV7-2 | . | CASSLARTENTEAFF | TGTGCCAGCAGCTTAGCGAGGACAGAGAACACTGAAGCTTTCTTT
. | TRBJ1-5 | TRBV5-5 | . | CASSFMTESSASGPQHF | TGTGCCAGCAGCTTTATGACAGAATCCTCGGCCTCAGGGCCCCAGCATTTT
. | TRBJ2-7 | TRBV20-1 | . | CSSPSAHEQYF | TGCAGTAGCCCTAGCGCCCACGAGCAGTACTTC
. | TRBJ2-1 | TRBV28 | . | CASSSDTINYNEQFF | TGTGCCAGCAGCTCCGATACTATTAACTACAATGAGCAGTTCTTC
. | TRBJ2-7 | TRBV9 | . | CASSPLSRQYEQYF | TGTGCCAGCAGCCCGCTATCAAGACAGTACGAGCAGTACTTC
. | TRBJ2-3 | TRBV4-3 | TRBD2 | CASSQVEGTSGRGTQYF | TGCGCCAGCAGCCAAGTAGAAGGGACTAGCGGGAGGGGTACGCAGTATTTT
. | TRBJ2-2 | TRBV9 | . | CASTPMSDFGTGELFF | TGTGCCAGCACCCCGATGAGTGATTTTGGCACCGGGGAGCTGTTTTTT
few | TRBJ2-7 | TRBV5-4 | . | CASSSLATEEQYF | TGTGCCAGCAGCTCGTTGGCCACAGAGGAGCAGTACTTC
. | TRBJ2-7 | TRBV30 | TRBD2 | CAWSVRRAGEWEQYF | TGTGCCTGGAGTGTACGGAGGGCGGGGGAGTGGGAGCAGTACTTC
. | TRBJ1-2 | TRBV3-1/TRBV3-2 | TRBD1 | CASSQERGQGYTF | TGTGCCAGCAGCCAAGAGAGGGGGCAAGGCTACACCTTC